This TCR beta chain stems from a study of blood T cell repertoires in COVID-19. Overall study: The analysed material was cDNA or gDNA that came from T cells, B-cell-depleted T cells, or PBMCs.

CDR1 is SGHAT, CDR2 FQNNGV, per germline. The CDR3 extends over 14 amino acids. The ends lost 4 bases at V and 9 bases at J; junction bases unmatched: 5. Original processing methods: Reference gene primer amplification in the assay estimated nucleated cell counts. Here immunoSEQ multiplex PCR was the method, and the copy in TCRdb shows in-frame clones only, minus some. V and J calls and clone size are those listed in that table; D and trimming were worked out from the DNA. The table lists about 56,000 clones, roughly 83% of them singletons. The source is a man in his fifties or sixties with COVID-19, enrolled during active disease. The sequenced sample was peripheral blood. The chain couples TRBV11-2 to TRBJ1-6; 8 bases fit TRBD1. The CDR3 reads CASSYTGGISPLHF. The CDR3 DNA sequence: TGTGCCAGCAGCTACACAGGGGGAATTTCACCCCTCCACTTT.